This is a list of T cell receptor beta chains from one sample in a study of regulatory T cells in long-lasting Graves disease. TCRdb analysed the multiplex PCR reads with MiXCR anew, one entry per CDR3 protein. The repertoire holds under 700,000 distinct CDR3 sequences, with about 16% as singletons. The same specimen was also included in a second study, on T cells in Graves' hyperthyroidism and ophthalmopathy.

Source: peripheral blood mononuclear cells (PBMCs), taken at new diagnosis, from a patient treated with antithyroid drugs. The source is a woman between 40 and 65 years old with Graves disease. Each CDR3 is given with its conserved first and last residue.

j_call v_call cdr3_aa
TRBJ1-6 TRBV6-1 CASRRDSNSPLHF
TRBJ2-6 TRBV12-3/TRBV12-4 CAVMRGGGAGANVLTF
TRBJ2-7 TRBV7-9 CASNPQGRDYEQYF
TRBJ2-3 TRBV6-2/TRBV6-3 CASSYPTGGLTDTQYF
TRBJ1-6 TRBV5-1 CASSLAGADFGSPLHF
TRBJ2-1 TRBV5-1 CASSLGGLASNEQFF
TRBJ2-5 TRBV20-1 CSAPPSWGVQETQYF
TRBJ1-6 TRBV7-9 CASSLLASPLHF
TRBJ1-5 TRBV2 CASSVIEQQPQHF
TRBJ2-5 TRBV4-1 CASSQSTGTGDETQYF
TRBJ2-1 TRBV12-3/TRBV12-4 CASSPGTGGSGEQFF
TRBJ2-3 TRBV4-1 CASSQDQFSDTQYF
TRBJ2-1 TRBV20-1 CSASRQGGYNEQFF
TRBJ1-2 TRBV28 CASSPINRADYGYTF
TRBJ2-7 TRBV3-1 CASSQAGMAYEQYF
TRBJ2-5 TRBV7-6 CASSALAGQGTQYF
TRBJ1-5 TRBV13 CASSSVRGGQPQHF
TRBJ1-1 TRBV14 CASSQGAYGEAFF
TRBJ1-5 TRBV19 CASSYRDRGNQPQHF
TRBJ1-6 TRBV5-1 CASSLGRDLDSPLHF
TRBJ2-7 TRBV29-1 CSVGGQRSEQYF
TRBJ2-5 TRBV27 CASSITRGETQYF
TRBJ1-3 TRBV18 CASSPQGGGHPGNTIYF
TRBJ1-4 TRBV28 CASSSWRGQGINNEKLFF
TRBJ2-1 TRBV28 CASSLSQVTYNEQFF
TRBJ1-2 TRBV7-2 CASSLATGRDGYTF
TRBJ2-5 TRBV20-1 CSASWRRGGETQYF
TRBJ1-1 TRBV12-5 CASGLVLSGDTEAFF
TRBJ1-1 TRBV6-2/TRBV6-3 CASSYRGQGVDTEAFF
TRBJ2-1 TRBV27 CASSFHGEQFF